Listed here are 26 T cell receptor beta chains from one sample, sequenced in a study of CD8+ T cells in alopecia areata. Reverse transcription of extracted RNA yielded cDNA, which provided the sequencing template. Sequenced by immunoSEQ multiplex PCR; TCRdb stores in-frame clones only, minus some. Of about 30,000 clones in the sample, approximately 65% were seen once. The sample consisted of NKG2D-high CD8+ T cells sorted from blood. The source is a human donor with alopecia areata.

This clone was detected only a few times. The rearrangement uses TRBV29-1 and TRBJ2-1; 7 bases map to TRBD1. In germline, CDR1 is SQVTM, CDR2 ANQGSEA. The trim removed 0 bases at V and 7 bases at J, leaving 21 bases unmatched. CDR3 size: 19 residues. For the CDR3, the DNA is TGCAGCGTTGAAGATCGTCGACGGAAGGGGGCAGTAGTAATGAATGAGCAGTTCTTC. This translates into CSVEDRRRKGAVVMNEQFF.

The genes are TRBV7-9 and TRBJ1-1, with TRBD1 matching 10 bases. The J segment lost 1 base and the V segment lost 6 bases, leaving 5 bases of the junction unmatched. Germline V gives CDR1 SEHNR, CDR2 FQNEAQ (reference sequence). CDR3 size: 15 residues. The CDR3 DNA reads TGTGCCAGCAGTCTGGGGACAGGGGAGAACACTGAAGCTTTCTTT. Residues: CASSLGTGENTEAFF.

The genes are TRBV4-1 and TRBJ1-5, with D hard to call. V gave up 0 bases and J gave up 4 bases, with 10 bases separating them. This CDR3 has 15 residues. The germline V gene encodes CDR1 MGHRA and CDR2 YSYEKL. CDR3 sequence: CASSQDRGENQPQHF. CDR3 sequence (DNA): TGCGCCAGCAGCCAAGATCGCGGAGAGAATCAGCCCCAGCATTTT.

CDR3 DNA sequence: TGTGCCAGCAGCCCCCCTAGCGGAGGGATTGGGAATGAGCAGTTCTTC. This translates into CASSPPSGGIGNEQFF. V usage is TRBV4-2 and J usage is TRBJ2-1; TRBD2 matches 7 bases. Trimming took 4 bases from V and 7 from J; bases not matched to a gene: 13. This CDR3 has 16 residues. Germline assignment: CDR1 LGHNA and CDR2 YNFKEQ.

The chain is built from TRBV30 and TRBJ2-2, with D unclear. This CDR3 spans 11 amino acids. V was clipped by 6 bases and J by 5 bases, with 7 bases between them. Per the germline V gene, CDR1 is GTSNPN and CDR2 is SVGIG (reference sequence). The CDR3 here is CACVWTGELFF. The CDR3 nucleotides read TGTGCCTGCGTTTGGACCGGGGAGCTGTTTTTT.

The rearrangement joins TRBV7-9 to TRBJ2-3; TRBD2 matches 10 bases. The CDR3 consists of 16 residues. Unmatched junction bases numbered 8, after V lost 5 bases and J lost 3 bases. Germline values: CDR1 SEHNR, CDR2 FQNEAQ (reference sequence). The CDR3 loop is CASSPPSGRATDTQYF. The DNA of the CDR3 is TGTGCCAGCAGCCCGCCGAGCGGGAGGGCAACAGATACGCAGTATTTT.

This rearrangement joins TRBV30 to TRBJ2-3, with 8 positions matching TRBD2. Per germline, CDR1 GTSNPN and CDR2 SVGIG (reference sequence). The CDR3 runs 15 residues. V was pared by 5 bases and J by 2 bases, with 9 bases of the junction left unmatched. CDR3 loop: CAWDFAGGNTDTQYF. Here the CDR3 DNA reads TGTGCCTGGGACTTCGCGGGGGGAAACACAGATACGCAGTATTTT. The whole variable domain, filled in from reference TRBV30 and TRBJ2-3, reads SQTIHQWPATLVQPVGSPLSLECTVEGTSNPNLYWYRQAAGRGLQLLFYSVGIGQISSEVPQNLSASRPQDRQFILSSKKLLLSDSGFYLCAWDFAGGNTDTQYFGPGTRLTVL.

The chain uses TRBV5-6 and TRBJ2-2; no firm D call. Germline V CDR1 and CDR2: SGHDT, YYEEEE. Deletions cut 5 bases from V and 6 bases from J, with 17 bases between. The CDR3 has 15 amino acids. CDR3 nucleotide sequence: TGTGCCAGCAGGGTAATCGGGTCGTTTCCCGGGGAGCTGTTTTTT. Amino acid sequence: CASRVIGSFPGELFF. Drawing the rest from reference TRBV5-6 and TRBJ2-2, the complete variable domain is DAGVTQSPTHLIKTRGQQVTLRCSPKSGHDTVSWYQQALGQGPQFIFQYYEEEERQRGNFPDRFSGHQFPNYSSELNVNALLLGDSALYLCASRVIGSFPGELFFGEGSRLTVL.

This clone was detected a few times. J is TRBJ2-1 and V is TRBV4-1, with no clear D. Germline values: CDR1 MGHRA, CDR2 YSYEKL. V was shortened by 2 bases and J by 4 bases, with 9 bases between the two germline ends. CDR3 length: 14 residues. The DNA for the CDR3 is TGCGCCAGCAGCCAAAAGGACGGGTACAATGAGCAGTTCTTC. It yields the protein CASSQKDGYNEQFF.

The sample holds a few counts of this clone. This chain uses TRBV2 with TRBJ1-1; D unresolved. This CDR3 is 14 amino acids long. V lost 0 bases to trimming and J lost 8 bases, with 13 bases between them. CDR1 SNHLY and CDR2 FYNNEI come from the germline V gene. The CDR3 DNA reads TGTGCCAGCAGTGAAGCTTCCACCCTCCGGGAAGCTTTCTTT. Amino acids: CASSEASTLREAFF.

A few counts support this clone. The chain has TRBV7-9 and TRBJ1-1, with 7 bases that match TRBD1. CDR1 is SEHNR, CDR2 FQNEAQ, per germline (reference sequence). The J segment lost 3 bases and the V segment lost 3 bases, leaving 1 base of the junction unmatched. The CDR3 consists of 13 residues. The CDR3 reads CASSLTGYTEAFF. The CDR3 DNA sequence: TGTGCCAGCAGCTTGACAGGGTACACTGAAGCTTTCTTT. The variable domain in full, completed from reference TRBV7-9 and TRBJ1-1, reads DTGVSQNPRHKITKRGQNVTFRCDPISEHNRLYWYRQTLGQGPEFLTYFQNEAQLEKSRLLSDRFSAERPKGSFSTLEIQRTEQGDSAMYLCASSLTGYTEAFFGQGTRLTVV.

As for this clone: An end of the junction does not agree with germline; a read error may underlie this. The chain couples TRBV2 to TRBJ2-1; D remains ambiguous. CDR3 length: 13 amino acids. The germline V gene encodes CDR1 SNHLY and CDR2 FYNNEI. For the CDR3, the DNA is TGTGCCAGCACTGAATACACCGGTAATGAGCAGTTCTTC. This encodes CASTEYTGNEQFF.

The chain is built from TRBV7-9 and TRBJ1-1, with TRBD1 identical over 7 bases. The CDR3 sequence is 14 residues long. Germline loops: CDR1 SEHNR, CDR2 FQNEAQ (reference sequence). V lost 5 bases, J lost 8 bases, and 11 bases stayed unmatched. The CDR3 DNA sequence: TGTGCCAGCAGCCCTCTCCGACAGGGAGAAGAAGCTTTCTTT. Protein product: CASSPLRQGEEAFF.

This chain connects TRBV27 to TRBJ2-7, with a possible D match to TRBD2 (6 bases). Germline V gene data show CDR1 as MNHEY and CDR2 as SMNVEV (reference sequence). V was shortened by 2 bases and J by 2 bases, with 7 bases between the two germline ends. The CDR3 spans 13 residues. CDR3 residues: CASSLPGAYEQYF. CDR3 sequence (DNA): TGTGCCAGCAGTTTACCGGGGGCCTACGAGCAGTACTTC.

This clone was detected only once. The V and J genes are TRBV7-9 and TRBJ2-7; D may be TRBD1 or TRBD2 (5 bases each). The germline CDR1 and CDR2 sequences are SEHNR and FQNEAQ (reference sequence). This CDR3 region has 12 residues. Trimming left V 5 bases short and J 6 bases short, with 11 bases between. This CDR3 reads CASSLRGVEQYF. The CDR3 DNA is TGTGCCAGCAGCCTGAGGGGTGTCGAGCAGTACTTC.

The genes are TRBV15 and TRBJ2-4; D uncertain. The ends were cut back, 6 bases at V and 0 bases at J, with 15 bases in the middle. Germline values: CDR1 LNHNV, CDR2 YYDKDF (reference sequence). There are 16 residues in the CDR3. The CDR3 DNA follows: TGTGCCACCAGTCCCAGACTGTCGCAAGCCAAAAACATTCAGTACTTC. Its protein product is CATSPRLSQAKNIQYF.

The DNA for the CDR3 is TGTGCCAGCAGTCAGGGACAGGGGTACCCCTTCTCCTACGAGCAGTACTTC. The encoded protein is CASSQGQGYPFSYEQYF. This chain uses TRBV2 with TRBJ2-7, with 10 positions matching TRBD1. V lost 5 bases, J lost 0 bases, and 10 bases stayed unmatched. CDR1 is SNHLY and CDR2 is FYNNEI in the germline V gene. The CDR3 has 17 residues.

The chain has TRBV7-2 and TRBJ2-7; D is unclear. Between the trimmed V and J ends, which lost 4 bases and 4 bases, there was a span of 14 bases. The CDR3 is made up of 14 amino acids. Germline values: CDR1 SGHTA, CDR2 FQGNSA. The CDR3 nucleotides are TGTGCCAGCAGCTGGACGACAAGTACTTACGAGCAGTACTTC. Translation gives CASSWTTSTYEQYF.

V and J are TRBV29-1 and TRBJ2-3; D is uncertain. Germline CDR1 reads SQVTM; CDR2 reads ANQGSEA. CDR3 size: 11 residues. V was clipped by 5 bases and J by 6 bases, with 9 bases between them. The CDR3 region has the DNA TGCAGCGTTATGACCCAGGATACGCAGTATTTT. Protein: CSVMTQDTQYF.

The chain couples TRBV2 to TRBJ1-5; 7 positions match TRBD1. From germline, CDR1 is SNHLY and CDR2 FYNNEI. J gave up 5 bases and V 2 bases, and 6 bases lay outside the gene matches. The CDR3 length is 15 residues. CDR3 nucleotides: TGTGCCAGCAGTGAATATGTTACAGGGGATCAGCCCCAGCATTTT. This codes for CASSEYVTGDQPQHF.

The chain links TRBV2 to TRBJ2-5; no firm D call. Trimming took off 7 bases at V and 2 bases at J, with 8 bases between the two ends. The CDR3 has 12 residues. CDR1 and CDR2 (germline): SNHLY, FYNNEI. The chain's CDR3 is CASTTFQETQYF. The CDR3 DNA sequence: TGTGCCAGCACGACATTTCAAGAGACCCAGTACTTC.

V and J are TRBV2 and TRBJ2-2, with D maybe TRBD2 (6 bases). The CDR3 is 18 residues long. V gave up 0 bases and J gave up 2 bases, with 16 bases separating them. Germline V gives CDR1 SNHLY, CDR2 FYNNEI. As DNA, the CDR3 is TGTGCCAGCAGTGAAGCCCCTCGCCGGGACTCTAACACCGGGGAGCTGTTTTTT. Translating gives CASSEAPRRDSNTGELFF.

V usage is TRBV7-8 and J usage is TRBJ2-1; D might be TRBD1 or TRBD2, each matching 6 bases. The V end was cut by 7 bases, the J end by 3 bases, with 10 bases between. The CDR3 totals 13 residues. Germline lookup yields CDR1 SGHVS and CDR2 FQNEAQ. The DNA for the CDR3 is TGTGCCAGCACGGGGGCCAACTACAATGAGCAGTTCTTC. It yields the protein CASTGANYNEQFF.

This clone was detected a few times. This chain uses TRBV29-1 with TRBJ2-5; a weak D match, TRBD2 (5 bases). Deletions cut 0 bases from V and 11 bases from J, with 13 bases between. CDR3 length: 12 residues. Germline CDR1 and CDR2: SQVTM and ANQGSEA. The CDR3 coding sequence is TGCAGCGTTGAAGATCTCTCCGGGGTTCAGTACTTC. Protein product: CSVEDLSGVQYF. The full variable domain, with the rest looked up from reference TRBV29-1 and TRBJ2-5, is SAVISQKPSRDICQRGTSLTIQCQVDSQVTMMFWYRQQPGQSLTLIATANQGSEATYESGFVIDKFPISRPNLTFSTLTVSNMSPEDSSIYLCSVEDLSGVQYFGPGTRLLVL.

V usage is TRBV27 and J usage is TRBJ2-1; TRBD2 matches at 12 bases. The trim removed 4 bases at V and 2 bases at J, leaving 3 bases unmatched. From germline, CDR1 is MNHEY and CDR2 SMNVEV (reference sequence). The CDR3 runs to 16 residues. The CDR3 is CASSSASGRAYNEQFF. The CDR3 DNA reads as TGTGCCAGCAGTTCGGCTAGCGGGAGGGCCTACAATGAGCAGTTCTTC.

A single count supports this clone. CDR3 DNA sequence: TGTGCCAGCAGTTTGAGAGGGGGTGTCACTGAAGCTTTCTTT. It specifies CASSLRGGVTEAFF. The chain employs TRBV27 and TRBJ1-1; D perhaps matches TRBD1 (6 bases). Germline V lookup: CDR1 MNHEY, CDR2 SMNVEV (reference sequence). The CDR3 consists of 14 residues. V was cut by 3 bases and J by 4 bases, with 12 bases left in between.